This TCR beta chain was retrieved from a study of CD8+CD57+ T cells in acquired aplastic anemia. On the study more broadly: CD4+ and CD8+ cells, once sorted, gave DNA averaging about 3.4 ug.

Points on this clonotype: Its antigen is unidentified.

CDR1 ENHRY and CDR2 SYGVKD come from the germline V gene. V dropped 3 bases and J dropped 4; count of bases not matched to a gene: 4. CDR3 size: 16 residues. Profiling that covered TCR beta VDJ and CDR3 relied on genomic DNA as its template. One entry per CDR3 protein, called by TCRdb with MiXCR from the reads. The sample lists 130,000 or so distinct CDR3 sequences, about 40% occurring once. The sequenced patients had an expansion of CD8+CD57+ cells seen by flow cytometry. General study findings and limits: Researchers report that about 29 CD8+ CDR3 sequences appeared in both patients and controls.

Sequencing was done on a sample of sorted CD4+, CD8+, or CD8+CD57+ T cells (not recorded which) from PBMCs. The TCR originated in a human donor with aplastic anemia. The chain links TRBV10-3 to TRBJ2-1; TRBD2 matches 12 bases. CDR3 residues: CAISEGTSGSYNEQFF. The CDR3 DNA sequence: TGTGCCATCAGTGAAGGGACTAGCGGGTCTTACAATGAGCAGTTCTTC.